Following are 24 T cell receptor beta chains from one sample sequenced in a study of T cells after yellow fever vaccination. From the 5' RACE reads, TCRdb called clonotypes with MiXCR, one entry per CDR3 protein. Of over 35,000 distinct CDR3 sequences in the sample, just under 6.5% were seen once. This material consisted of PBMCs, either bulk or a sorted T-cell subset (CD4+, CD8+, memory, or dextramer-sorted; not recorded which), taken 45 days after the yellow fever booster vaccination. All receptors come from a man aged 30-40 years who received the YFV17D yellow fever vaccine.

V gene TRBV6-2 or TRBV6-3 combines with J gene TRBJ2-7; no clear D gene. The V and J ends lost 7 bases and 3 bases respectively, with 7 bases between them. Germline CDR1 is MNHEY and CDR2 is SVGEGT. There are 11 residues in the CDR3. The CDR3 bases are TGTGCCAGCACCCAAAGCTACGAGCAGTACTTC. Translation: CASTQSYEQYF.

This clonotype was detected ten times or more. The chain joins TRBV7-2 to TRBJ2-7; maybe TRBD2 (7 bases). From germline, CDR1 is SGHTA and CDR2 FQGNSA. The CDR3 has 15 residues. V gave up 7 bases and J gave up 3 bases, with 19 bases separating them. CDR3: CASTRGGALRYEQYF. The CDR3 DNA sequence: TGTGCCAGCACCCGAGGGGGGGCCTTACGCTACGAGCAGTACTTC.

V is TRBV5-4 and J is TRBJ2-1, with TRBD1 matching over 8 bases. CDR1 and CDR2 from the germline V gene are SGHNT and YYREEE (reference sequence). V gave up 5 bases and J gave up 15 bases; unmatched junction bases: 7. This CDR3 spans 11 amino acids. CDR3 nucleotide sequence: TGTGCCAGCAGTAAGGACAGGGTTCGGTTCTTC. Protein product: CASSKDRVRFF.

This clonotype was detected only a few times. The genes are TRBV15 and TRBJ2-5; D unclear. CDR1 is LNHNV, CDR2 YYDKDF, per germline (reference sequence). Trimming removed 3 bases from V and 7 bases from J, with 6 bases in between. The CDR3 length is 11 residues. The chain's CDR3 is CATSSPGTQYF. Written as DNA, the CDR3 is TGTGCCACCAGCAGCCCCGGGACCCAGTACTTC.

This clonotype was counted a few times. The CDR3 sequence: CASSLGTNNEQFF. CDR3 bases: TGTGCCAGCAGCTTAGGGACTAACAATGAGCAGTTCTTC. The chain links TRBV7-2 to TRBJ2-1, with D tentatively TRBD2 (6 bases). Trimming left V 1 base short and J 5 bases short, with 6 bases between. CDR1 and CDR2 from the germline V gene are SGHTA and FQGNSA. CDR3 length: 13 residues.

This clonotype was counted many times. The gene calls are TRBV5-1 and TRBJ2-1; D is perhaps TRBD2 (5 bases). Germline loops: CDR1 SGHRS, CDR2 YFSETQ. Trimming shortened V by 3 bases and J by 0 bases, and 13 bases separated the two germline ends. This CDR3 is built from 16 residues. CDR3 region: CASSSSARGSYNEQFF. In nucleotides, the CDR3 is TGCGCCAGCAGCTCCTCAGCACGGGGCTCCTACAATGAGCAGTTCTTC.

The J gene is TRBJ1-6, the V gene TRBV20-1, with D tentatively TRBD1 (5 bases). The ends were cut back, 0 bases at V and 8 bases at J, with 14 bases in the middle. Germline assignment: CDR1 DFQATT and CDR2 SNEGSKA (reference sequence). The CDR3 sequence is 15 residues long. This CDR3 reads CSARELSGADSPLHF. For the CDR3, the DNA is TGCAGTGCTAGAGAGTTAAGTGGGGCCGATTCACCCCTCCACTTT.

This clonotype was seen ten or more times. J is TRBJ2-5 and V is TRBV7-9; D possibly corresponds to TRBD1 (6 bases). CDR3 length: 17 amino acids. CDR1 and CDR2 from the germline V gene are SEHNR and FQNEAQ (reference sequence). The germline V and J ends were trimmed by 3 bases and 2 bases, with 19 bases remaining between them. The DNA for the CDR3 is TGTGCCAGCAGCTTGAGCAGGGGATTTCTTTTACAAGAGACCCAGTACTTC. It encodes CASSLSRGFLLQETQYF. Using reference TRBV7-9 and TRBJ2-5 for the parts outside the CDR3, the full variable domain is DTGVSQNPRHKITKRGQNVTFRCDPISEHNRLYWYRQTLGQGPEFLTYFQNEAQLEKSRLLSDRFSAERPKGSFSTLEIQRTEQGDSAMYLCASSLSRGFLLQETQYFGPGTRLLVL.

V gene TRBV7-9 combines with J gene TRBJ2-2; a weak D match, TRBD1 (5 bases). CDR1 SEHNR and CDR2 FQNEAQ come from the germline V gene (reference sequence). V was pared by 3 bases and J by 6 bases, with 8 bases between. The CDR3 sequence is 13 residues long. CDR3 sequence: CASSLTVPGELFF. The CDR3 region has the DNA TGTGCCAGCAGCTTGACAGTACCCGGGGAGCTGTTTTTT.

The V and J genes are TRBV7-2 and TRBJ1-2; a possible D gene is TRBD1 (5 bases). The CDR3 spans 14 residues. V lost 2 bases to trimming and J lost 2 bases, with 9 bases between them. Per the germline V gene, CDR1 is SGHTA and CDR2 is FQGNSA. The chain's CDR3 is CASSLSGTNYGYTF. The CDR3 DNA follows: TGTGCCAGCAGCTTATCCGGGACCAACTATGGCTACACCTTC.

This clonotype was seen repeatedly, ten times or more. The CDR3 sequence is CASSPSKGENGYTF. CDR3 DNA sequence: TGTGCCAGCAGCCCTAGTAAGGGGGAGAATGGCTACACCTTC. The chain employs TRBV7-9 and TRBJ1-2; tentative D call: TRBD1 (6 bases). The V and J ends lost 5 bases and 6 bases respectively, with 16 bases between them. Germline assignment: CDR1 SEHNR and CDR2 FQNEAQ (reference sequence). The length of the CDR3 is 14 residues.

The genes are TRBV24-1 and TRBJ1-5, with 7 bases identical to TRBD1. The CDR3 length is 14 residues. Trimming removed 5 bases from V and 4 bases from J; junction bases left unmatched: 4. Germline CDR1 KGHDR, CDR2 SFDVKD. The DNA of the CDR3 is TGTGCCACCAGTGCACAGGGGTCAAATCAGCCCCAGCATTTT. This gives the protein CATSAQGSNQPQHF.

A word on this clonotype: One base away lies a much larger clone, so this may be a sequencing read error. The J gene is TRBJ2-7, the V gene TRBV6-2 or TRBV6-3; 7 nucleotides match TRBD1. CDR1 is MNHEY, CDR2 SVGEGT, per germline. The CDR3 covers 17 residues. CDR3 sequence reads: CASRTSRDSFWGYEQCF. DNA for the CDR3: TGTGCCAGCAGGACGTCCCGGGACAGTTTTTGGGGGTACGAGCAGTGCTTC.

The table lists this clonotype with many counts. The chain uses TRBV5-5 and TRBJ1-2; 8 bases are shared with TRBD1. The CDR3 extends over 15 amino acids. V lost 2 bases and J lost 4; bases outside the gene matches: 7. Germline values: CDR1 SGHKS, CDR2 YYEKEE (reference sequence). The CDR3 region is CASSLAGGLSYGYTF. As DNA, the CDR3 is TGTGCCAGCAGCTTAGCAGGGGGCCTCAGCTATGGCTACACCTTC.

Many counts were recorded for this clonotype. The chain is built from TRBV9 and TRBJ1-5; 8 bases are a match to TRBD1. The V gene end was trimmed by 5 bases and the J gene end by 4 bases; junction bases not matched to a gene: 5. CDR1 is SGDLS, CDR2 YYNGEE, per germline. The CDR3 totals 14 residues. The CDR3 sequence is CASSKDRDNQPQHF. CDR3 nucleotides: TGTGCCAGCAGTAAGGACAGGGATAATCAGCCCCAGCATTTT.

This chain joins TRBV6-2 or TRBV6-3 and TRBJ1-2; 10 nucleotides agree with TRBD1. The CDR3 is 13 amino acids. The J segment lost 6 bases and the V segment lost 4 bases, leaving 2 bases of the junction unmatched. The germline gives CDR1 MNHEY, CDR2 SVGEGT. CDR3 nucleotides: TGTGCCAGCAGTTCCGGGACAGGGGATGGCTACACCTTC. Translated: CASSSGTGDGYTF.

For the CDR3, the DNA is TGTGCCAGCAGCTTAGCGGCGGGACAGGCCCAAGAGACCCAGTACTTC. It is translated as CASSLAAGQAQETQYF. This chain links TRBV7-2 with TRBJ2-5; TRBD1 matches at 8 bases. The junction had 4 bases not matched to a gene; V was cut back by 0 bases and J by 1 base. The CDR3 length is 16 residues. Germline CDR1 reads SGHTA; CDR2 reads FQGNSA.

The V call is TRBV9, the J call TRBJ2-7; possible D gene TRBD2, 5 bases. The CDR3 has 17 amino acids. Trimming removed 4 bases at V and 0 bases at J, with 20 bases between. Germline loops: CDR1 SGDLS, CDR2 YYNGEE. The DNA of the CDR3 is TGTGCCAGCAGCCCTAGCTTTGGGTACGGAAGCTCCTACGAGCAGTACTTC. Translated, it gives CASSPSFGYGSSYEQYF.

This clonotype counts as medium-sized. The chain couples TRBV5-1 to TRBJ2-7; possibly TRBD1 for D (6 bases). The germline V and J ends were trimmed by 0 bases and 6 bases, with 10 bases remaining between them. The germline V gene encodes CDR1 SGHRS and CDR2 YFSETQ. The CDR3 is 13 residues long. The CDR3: CASSLGQVVEQYF. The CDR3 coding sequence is TGCGCCAGCAGCTTGGGACAGGTCGTCGAGCAGTACTTC.

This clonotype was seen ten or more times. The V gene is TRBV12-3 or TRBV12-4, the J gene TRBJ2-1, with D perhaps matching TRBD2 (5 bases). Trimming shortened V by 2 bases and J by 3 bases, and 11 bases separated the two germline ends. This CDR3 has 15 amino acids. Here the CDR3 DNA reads TGTGCCAGCAGTTTAAGTCACGGGGACTACAATGAGCAGTTCTTC. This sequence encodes CASSLSHGDYNEQFF.

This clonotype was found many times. CDR3 protein: CASSQFAGEQFF. Here the CDR3 DNA reads TGTGCCAGCAGCCAATTTGCGGGTGAGCAGTTCTTC. The gene calls are TRBV3-1 and TRBJ2-1; a possible D gene is TRBD2 (5 bases). Between the trimmed V and J ends, which lost 2 bases and 9 bases, there was a span of 8 bases. Per germline, CDR1 LGHDT and CDR2 YNNKEL (reference sequence). There are 12 residues in the CDR3.

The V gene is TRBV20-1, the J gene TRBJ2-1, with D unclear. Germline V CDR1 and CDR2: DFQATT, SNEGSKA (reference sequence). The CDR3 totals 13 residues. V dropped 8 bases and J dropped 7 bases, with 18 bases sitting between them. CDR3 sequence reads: CSPFLDRQNEQFF. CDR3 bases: TGCAGTCCCTTCCTAGATCGACAAAATGAGCAGTTCTTC.

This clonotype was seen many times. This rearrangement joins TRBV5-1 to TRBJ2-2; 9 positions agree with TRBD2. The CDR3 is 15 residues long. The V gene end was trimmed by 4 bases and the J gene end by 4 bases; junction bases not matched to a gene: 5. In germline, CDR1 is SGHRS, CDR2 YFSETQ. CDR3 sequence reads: CASSVTSGSTGELFF. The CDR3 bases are TGCGCCAGCAGCGTTACTAGCGGGTCCACCGGGGAGCTGTTTTTT. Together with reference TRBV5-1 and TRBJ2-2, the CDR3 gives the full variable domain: KAGVTQTPRYLIKTRGQQVTLSCSPISGHRSVSWYQQTPGQGLQFLFEYFSETQRNKGNFPGRFSGRQFSNSRSEMNVSTLELGDSALYLCASSVTSGSTGELFFGEGSRLTVL.

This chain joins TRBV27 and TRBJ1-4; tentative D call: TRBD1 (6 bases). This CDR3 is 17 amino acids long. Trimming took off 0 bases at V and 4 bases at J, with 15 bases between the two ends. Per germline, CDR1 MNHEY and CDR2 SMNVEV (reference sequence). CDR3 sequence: CASSLSRGRRSNEKLFF. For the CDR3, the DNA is TGTGCCAGCAGTTTATCCCGGGGGCGGAGGAGTAATGAAAAACTGTTTTTT.